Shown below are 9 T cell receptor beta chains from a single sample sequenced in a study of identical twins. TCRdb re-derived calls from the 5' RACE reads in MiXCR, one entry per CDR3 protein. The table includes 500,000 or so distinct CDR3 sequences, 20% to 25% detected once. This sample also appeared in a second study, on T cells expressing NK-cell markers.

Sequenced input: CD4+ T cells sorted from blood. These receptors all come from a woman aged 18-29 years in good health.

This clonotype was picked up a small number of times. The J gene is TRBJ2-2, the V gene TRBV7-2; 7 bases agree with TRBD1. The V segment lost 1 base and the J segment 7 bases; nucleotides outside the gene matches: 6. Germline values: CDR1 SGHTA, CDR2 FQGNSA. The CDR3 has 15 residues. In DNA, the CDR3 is TGTGCCAGCAGCTTAGTTGTCAGGGGGATCGGGGAGCTGTTTTTT. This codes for CASSLVVRGIGELFF.

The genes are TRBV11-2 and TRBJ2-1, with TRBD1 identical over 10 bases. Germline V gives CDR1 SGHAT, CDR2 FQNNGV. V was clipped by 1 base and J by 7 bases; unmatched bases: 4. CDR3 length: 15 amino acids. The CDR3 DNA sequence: TGTGCCAGCAGCTTAGGACAGGGGGCGCGGAATGAGCAGTTCTTC. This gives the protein CASSLGQGARNEQFF.

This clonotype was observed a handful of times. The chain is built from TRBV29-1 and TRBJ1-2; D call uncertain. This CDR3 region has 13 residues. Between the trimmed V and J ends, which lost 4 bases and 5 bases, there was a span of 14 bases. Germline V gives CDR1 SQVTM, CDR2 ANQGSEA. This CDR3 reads CSVAHPGVYGYTF. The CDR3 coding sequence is TGCAGCGTTGCCCACCCCGGGGTTTATGGCTACACCTTC.

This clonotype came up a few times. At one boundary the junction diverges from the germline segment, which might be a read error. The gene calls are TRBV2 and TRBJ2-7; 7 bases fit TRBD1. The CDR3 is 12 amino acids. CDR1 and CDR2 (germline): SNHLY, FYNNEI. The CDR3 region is CASSIGQAIIHF. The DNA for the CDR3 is TGTGCCAGCAGTATAGGACAGGCGATCATCCACTTC.

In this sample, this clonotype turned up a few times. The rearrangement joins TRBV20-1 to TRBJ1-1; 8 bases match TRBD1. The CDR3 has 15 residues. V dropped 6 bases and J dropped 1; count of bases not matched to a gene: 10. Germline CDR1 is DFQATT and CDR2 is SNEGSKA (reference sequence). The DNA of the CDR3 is TGCAGTGCCAGGAGTACAGGGGGTAGGAACACTGAAGCTTTCTTT. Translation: CSARSTGGRNTEAFF.

The CDR3 DNA is TGCAGCGTTGAGGGTGGGAGCACAGATACGCAGTATTTT. This codes for CSVEGGSTDTQYF. The chain uses TRBV29-1 and TRBJ2-3; D remains ambiguous. The CDR3 runs to 13 residues. In germline, CDR1 is SQVTM, CDR2 ANQGSEA. V was trimmed by 3 bases and J by 0 bases, leaving 7 bases between them.

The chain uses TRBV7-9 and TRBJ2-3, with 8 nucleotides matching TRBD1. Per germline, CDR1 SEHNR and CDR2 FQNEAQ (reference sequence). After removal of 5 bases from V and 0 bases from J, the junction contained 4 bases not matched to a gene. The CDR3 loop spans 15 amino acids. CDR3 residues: CASSPQGASTDTQYF. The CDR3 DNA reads TGTGCCAGCAGCCCCCAGGGGGCGAGCACAGATACGCAGTATTTT.

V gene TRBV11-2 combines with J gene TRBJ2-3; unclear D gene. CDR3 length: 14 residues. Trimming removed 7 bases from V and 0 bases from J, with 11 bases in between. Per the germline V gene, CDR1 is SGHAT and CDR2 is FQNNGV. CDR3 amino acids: CASIPFTSTDTQYF. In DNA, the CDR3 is TGTGCCAGCATACCCTTCACCAGCACAGATACGCAGTATTTT.

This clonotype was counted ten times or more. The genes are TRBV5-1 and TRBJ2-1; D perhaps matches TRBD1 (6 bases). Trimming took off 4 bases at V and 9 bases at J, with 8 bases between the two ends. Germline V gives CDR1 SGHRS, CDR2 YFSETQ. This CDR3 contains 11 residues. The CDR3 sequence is CASSRGGEQFF. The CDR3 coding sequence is TGCGCCAGCAGCCGAGGGGGTGAGCAGTTCTTC.